The clone carrying this T cell receptor (beta chain) appeared a few times. Its matching antigen is unknown. The sample comes from a study of cytomegalovirus exposure and HLA in healthy donors. Whole-study findings and limits: Reportedly, cytomegalovirus status was diagnosed with high sensitivity and specificity. The authors later linked a missense DCLRE1C variant to TCR beta V- and J-gene trimming. Later analysis indicated greater clonal expansion among HLA-associated TCR beta chains than among equally common other chains.

The PCR ran on 60 Vbeta and 13 Jbeta primers. TCRdb keeps only in-frame clones here, not all; method: immunoSEQ multiplex PCR. Of 40,000 to 55,000 clones listed, about 73% were seen once; the top ten hold around 3.5%. Trimming stripped 1 base from V and 7 bases from J, with 7 bases between. Germline V CDR1 and CDR2: LGHNA, YNFKEQ. The CDR3 contains 13 residues. The chain is built from TRBV4-2 and TRBJ1-4; D remains ambiguous. The specimen sequenced was PBMCs. The origin of this receptor is a woman in her thirties in good health and CMV-seronegative. In DNA, the CDR3 is TGTGCCAGCAGCCAAGTCGGAGGTGAAAAACTGTTTTTT. This sequence encodes CASSQVGGEKLFF.